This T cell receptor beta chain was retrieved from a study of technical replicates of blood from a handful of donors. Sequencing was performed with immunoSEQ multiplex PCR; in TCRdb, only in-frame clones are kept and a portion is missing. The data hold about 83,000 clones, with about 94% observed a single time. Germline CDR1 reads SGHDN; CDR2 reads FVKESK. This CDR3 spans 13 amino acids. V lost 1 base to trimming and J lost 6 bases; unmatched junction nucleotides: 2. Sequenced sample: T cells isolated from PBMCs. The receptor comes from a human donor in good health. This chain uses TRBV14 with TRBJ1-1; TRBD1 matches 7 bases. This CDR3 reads CASSQGQGAEAFF. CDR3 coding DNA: TGTGCCAGCAGCCAAGGACAGGGTGCTGAAGCTTTCTTT.